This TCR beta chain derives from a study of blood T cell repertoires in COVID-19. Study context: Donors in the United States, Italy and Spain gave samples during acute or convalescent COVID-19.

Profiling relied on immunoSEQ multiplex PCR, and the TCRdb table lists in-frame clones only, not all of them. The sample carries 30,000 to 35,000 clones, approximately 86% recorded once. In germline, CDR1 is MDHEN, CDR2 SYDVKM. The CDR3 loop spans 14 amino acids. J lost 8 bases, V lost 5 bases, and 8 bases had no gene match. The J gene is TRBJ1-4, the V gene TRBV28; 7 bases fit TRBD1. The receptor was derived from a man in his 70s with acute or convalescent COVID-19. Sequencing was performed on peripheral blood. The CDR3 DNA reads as TGTGCCAGCAGTGGGGGACAGTCAGAGGAAAAACTGTTTTTT. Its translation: CASSGGQSEEKLFF.